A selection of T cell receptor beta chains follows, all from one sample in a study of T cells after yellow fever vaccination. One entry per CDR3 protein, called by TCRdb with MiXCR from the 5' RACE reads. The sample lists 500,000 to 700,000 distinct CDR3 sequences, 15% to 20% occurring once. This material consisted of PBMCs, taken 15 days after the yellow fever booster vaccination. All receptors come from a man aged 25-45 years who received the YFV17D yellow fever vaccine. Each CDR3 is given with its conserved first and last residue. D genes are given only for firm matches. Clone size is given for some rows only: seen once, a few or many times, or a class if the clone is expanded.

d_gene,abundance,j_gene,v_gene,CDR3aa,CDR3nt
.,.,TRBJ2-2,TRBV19,CASSMSGVKTGELFF,TGTGCCAGTAGTATGTCAGGGGTAAAAACCGGGGAGCTGTTTTTT
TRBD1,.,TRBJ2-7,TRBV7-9,CASSLPTGTGNEQYF,TGTGCCAGCAGTCTCCCTACCGGGACAGGGAACGAGCAGTACTTC
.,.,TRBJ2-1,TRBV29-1,CSVSGSQENNEQFF,TGCAGCGTTTCGGGTTCCCAGGAGAACAATGAGCAGTTCTTC
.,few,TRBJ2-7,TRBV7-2,CASSSLVSATYEQYF,TGTGCCAGCAGCTCACTGGTTAGCGCGACCTACGAGCAGTACTTC
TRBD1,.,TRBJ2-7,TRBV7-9,CASAQDRGSSEQYF,TGTGCCAGCGCCCAGGACAGGGGATCTTCCGAGCAGTACTTC
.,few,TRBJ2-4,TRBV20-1,CSARDQGTKNIQYF,TGCAGTGCTAGAGATCAAGGGACCAAAAACATTCAGTACTTC
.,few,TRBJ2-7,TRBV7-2,CASSLDSGVRSYEQYF,TGTGCCAGCAGCTTAGACTCAGGGGTGAGATCCTACGAGCAGTACTTC
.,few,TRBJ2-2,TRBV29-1,CSVLQANTGELFF,TGCAGCGTTTTACAGGCAAATACCGGGGAGCTGTTTTTT
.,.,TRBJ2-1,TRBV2,CASSPGTVSGNEQFF,TGTGCCAGCAGTCCAGGGACGGTCTCGGGGAATGAGCAGTTCTTC
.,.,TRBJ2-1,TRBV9,CASSVAGNNEQFF,TGTGCCAGCAGCGTAGCCGGAAACAATGAGCAGTTCTTC
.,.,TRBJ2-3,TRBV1,CTSSQSTLGGTDTQYF,TGCACCAGCAGCCAGTCTACATTGGGGGGCACAGATACGCAGTATTTT
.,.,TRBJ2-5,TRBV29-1,CSVEVGVETQYF,TGCAGCGTTGAAGTGGGAGTAGAGACCCAGTACTTC
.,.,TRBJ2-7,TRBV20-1,CSARGGGVAYEQYF,TGCAGTGCCCGAGGGGGGGGCGTTGCCTACGAGCAGTACTTC
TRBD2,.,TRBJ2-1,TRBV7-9,CASPSPTSGLRNEQFF,TGTGCCAGCCCCTCACCGACTAGCGGGTTGCGCAATGAGCAGTTCTTC
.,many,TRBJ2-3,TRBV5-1,CASSFGGTSTDTQYF,TGCGCCAGCAGCTTTGGGGGAACTAGCACAGATACGCAGTATTTT
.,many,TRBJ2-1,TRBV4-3,CASSRDFTGYEQFF,TGCGCCAGCAGCCGAGACTTTACAGGGTATGAGCAGTTCTTC
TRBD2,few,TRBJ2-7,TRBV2,CASSEELAGPYEQYF,TGTGCCAGCAGTGAAGAGCTAGCGGGCCCTTACGAGCAGTACTTC
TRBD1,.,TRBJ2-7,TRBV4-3,CASSQEVRGLDYEQYF,TGCGCCAGCAGCCAAGAGGTGAGGGGGCTAGACTACGAGCAGTACTTC
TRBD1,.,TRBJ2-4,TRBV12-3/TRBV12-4,CASRWAGGKNIQYF,TGTGCCAGCAGATGGGCAGGGGGAAAAAACATTCAGTACTTC
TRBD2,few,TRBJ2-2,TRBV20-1,CSARISGRLTTGELFF,TGCAGTGCTAGGATCAGCGGGAGACTGACCACCGGGGAGCTGTTTTTT
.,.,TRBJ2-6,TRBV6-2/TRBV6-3,CASSGPPGRVPSGANVLTF,TGTGCCAGCAGTGGACCTCCGGGACGGGTTCCCTCTGGGGCCAACGTCCTGACTTTC
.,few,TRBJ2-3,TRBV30,CAWSRDSTDTQYF,TGTGCCTGGAGCCGGGATAGCACAGATACGCAGTATTTT
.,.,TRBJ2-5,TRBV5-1,CASSLFSVQETQYF,TGCGCCAGCAGCTTGTTTAGCGTACAAGAGACCCAGTACTTC
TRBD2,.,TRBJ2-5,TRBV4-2,CASSPRTSGLGETQYF,TGTGCCAGCAGCCCCCGGACTAGCGGGCTTGGAGAGACCCAGTACTTC
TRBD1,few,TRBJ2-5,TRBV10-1,CASSETGGETQYF,TGCGCCAGCAGTGAAACAGGGGGGGAGACCCAGTACTTC
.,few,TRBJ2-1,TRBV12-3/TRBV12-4,CASNPNVLNSYNEQFF,TGTGCCAGCAACCCCAATGTCCTAAACTCCTACAATGAGCAGTTCTTC
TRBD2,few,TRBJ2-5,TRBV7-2,CASSRPGLAGGGETQYF,TGTGCCAGCAGCCGTCCGGGACTAGCGGGAGGCGGGGAGACCCAGTACTTC
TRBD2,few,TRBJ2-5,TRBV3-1,CASSQMDGGRAPETQYF,TGTGCCAGCAGCCAGATGGACGGCGGGAGGGCACCAGAGACCCAGTACTTC
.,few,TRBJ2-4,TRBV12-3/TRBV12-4,CASSRTGSSAKNIQYF,TGTGCCAGCAGCCGCACAGGGAGTTCAGCCAAAAACATTCAGTACTTC
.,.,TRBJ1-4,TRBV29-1,CSVEEGVRQTSGHATNEKLFF,TGCAGCGTTGAAGAGGGGGTCCGCCAGACGAGCGGACATGCAACTAATGAAAAACTGTTTTTT
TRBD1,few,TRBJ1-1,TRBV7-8,CASSLVRGRGAFF,TGTGCCAGCAGCTTAGTAAGGGGGCGCGGAGCTTTCTTT
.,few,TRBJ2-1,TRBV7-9,CASGTSSHNEQFF,TGTGCCAGCGGGACCTCTTCCCACAATGAGCAGTTCTTC
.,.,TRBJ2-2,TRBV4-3,CASSQEAPANTGELFF,TGCGCCAGCAGCCAAGAGGCGCCTGCGAACACCGGGGAGCTGTTTTTT
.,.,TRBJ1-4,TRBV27,CASSYGGATNEKLFF,TGTGCCAGCAGTTACGGGGGGGCAACTAATGAAAAACTGTTTTTT
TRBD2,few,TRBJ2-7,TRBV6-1,CASSPSSGRNSYEQYF,TGTGCCAGCAGCCCGAGTAGCGGGAGGAACTCCTACGAGCAGTACTTC
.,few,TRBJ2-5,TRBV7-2,CASSPSGRGEETQYF,TGTGCCAGCAGCCCTAGCGGCAGGGGAGAAGAGACCCAGTACTTC
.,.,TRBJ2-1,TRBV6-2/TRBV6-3,CASSNTGRRNEQFF,TGTGCCAGCAGTAACACAGGACGACGGAATGAGCAGTTCTTC
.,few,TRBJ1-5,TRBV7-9,CASCGSGGNQPQHF,TGTGCCAGCTGCGGGTCCGGGGGCAATCAGCCCCAGCATTTT
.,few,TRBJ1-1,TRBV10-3,CAIKGMGKTEAFF,TGTGCCATCAAGGGGATGGGGAAAACTGAAGCTTTCTTT
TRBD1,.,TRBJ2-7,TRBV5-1,CASTPRQGSYEQYF,TGCGCCAGCACCCCGCGACAGGGGTCCTACGAGCAGTACTTC
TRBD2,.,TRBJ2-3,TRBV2,CASRMAGGTDTQYF,TGTGCCAGCAGAATGGCGGGAGGCACAGATACGCAGTATTTT
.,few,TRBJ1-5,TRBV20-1,CSARGMGDWGQPQHF,TGCAGTGCTAGGGGGATGGGGGATTGGGGACAGCCCCAGCATTTT
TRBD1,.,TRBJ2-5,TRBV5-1,CASSPGTGTIETQYF,TGCGCCAGCAGCCCCGGGACAGGTACAATAGAGACCCAGTACTTC
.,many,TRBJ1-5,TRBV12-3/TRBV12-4,CASSLGPQPQHF,TGTGCCAGCAGCTTAGGTCCTCAGCCCCAGCATTTT
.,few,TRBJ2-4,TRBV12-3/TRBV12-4,CASSLRQGQAKNIQYF,TGTGCCAGCAGTCTCAGGCAGGGGCAAGCCAAAAACATTCAGTACTTC
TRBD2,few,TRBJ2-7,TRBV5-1,CASSSTSGRTSYEQYF,TGCGCCAGCAGCTCGACTAGCGGGAGGACCTCCTACGAGCAGTACTTC
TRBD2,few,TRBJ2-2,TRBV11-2,CASSFKTSGRWGTGELFF,TGTGCCAGCAGCTTTAAGACTAGCGGGAGATGGGGCACCGGGGAGCTGTTTTTT